This T cell receptor beta chain was documented in a study of blood T cell repertoires in COVID-19. Across the study: The study drew acute and convalescent COVID-19 samples from the United States, Italy and Spain. Nucleic acid was either cDNA or gDNA, and it came from T cells, B-cell-depleted T cells, or PBMCs.

In the authors' methods: Reference gene primer amplification gave nucleated cell count estimates. Sequenced by immunoSEQ multiplex PCR; TCRdb stores in-frame clones only, minus some. D and trimming were read from the DNA, whereas the V and J calls and clone size are those reported in that table. The table has around 90,000 clones, roughly 92% seen once. Germline CDR1 and CDR2: SEHNR and FQNEAQ (reference sequence). J gave up 6 bases and V 5 bases, and 12 bases lay outside the gene matches. The CDR3 consists of 16 residues. The receptor comes from a woman in her fifties or sixties with active COVID-19. Sequencing used peripheral blood. The J gene is TRBJ2-5, the V gene TRBV7-9, with 10 nucleotides matching TRBD1. The CDR3 loop is CASSPSGTGEGKTQYF. CDR3 nucleotide sequence: TGTGCCAGCAGCCCATCCGGGACAGGGGAGGGGAAGACCCAGTACTTC.